What follows are 2 T cell receptor beta chains derived from one specimen sequenced in a study of graft-versus-host responses after intestinal transplantation. These receptors have no known antigen. Here immunoSEQ multiplex PCR was the method, and the copy in TCRdb shows in-frame clones only, minus some. The data show around 97,000 clones, 91% seen once. This material consisted of unstimulated CD4+ T cells sorted from spleen or lymph node cells, taken before transplant. All receptors come from a human donor who was the organ donor for an intestinal transplant.

This clone has a single count. The chain recombines TRBV5-1 with TRBJ1-2; D unclear. Per the germline V gene, CDR1 is SGHRS and CDR2 is YFSETQ. This CDR3 is built from 14 residues. Trimming shortened V by 3 bases and J by 10 bases, and 19 bases separated the two germline ends. The CDR3 nucleotides read TGCGCCAGCAGCTCGCGGGGAGGACTTGTCGACTACACCTTC. It specifies CASSSRGGLVDYTF.

The chain employs TRBV4-1 and TRBJ1-1; D perhaps matches TRBD1 (5 bases). Germline V gene data show CDR1 as MGHRA and CDR2 as YSYEKL. Between the trimmed V and J ends, which lost 4 bases and 4 bases, there was a span of 16 bases. The CDR3 length is 15 residues. CDR3 residues: CASSLSRAGGTEAFF. The DNA for the CDR3 is TGCGCCAGCAGCCTGTCCAGGGCCGGGGGCACTGAAGCTTTCTTT.